This T cell receptor (beta chain) was sequenced for a study of post-analysis software for immune sequencing data. Study-level background: Relapsing-remitting, secondary progressive and progressive-relapsing multiple sclerosis were all included among the disease courses. Overall study results and limits: Those samples that were prepared in the same batch co-clustered strongly by F measure. A few TRBV segments appeared more often in patients than in controls, and TRBV5-6, TRBV5-1 and TRBV20-1 were among these. People with multiple sclerosis had a significantly lower normalized Chao1 diversity than controls did.

Regarding this clonotype: As yet, its antigen is unknown.

The CDR3 is 16 residues long. J was trimmed by 3 bases and V by 1 base; bases with no gene match: 7. CDR1 is MGHRA, CDR2 YSYEKL, per germline. The authors incorporated unique molecular identifiers into the TCR beta cDNA libraries. With roughly 0.9 to 10 million T cells as the source, roughly 500,000 cDNA molecules resulted. TCRdb re-called the PCR reads through MiXCR, storing one row per CDR3 protein. The sample holds approximately 690,000 distinct CDR3 sequences; approximately 59% are singletons and the top ten take about 11%. The receptor was isolated from a girl aged 2-9 years with multiple sclerosis. The V gene is TRBV4-1, the J gene TRBJ2-3; the match to TRBD1 covers 7 bases. Sequences were obtained from blood. CDR3 residues: CASSQGEGASTDTQYF. In nucleotides, the CDR3 is TGCGCCAGCAGCCAAGGCGAGGGGGCAAGTACAGATACGCAGTATTTT.